Sequencing of this TCR beta chain was carried out in a study of T cell repertoires in cytomegalovirus infection (dated by TCRdb to the late 2010s). Some background on the complete study: Donor HLA type was relevant to the analysis, because carriage of CMV infection together with the matching HLA type was indicated by public TCR beta signatures. General study outcomes and caveats: The ex vivo response was dominated by HLA-C-restricted CMV-specific TCR beta clonotypes, which also provided the single most frequent clonotype in two of eight donors. In both this cohort and an independent roughly 330-donor cohort, the cumulative frequency of public TCR beta family members distinguished carriers of CMV infection plus the relevant HLA type.

Measured from the cysteine to the phenylalanine, the CDR3 is 15 residues long. This entry keeps only the CDR3 DNA: 45 bases, framed from base 1. From a lookup of the germline V gene (reference sequence), CDR1 and CDR2 are SEHNR and FQNEAQ. The instrument was an Illumina HiSeq 1500. The public reads were reprocessed in TCRdb via fastp at Q25 and MiXCR, keeping in-frame beta chains. For every CDR3 protein sequence, its rows merge into one entry that carries the most common genes and DNA. A total of over 150,000 distinct CDR3 sequences appear in this sample, 15% to 20% of them only once. Together, the top ten hold about 23% of the sample. This clonotype was recorded a few times. The target of this receptor is not known. One end of the junction does not line up with germline, which may come from a read error.

The specimen was CD8+ T cells from PBMCs. The chain joins TRBV7-9 to TRBJ2-7, with 10 bases aligning to TRBD1. The sequence came from a human donor in good health (CMV status not recorded). Some clones in this sample may be carry-over from other donors' samples. The sequenced DNA: TGTGCCAGCAGCTCGACGACAGGGGGCTCCTACGAGCGGTACTTC. Its product reads: CASSSTTGGSYERYF. With all but the CDR3 taken from the reference TRBV7-9 and TRBJ2-7 genes, the full variable domain is: DTGVSQNPRHKITKRGQNVTFRCDPISEHNRLYWYRQTLGQGPEFLTYFQNEAQLEKSRLLSDRFSAERPKGSFSTLEIQRTEQGDSAMYLCASSSTTGGSYERYFGPGTRLTVT.